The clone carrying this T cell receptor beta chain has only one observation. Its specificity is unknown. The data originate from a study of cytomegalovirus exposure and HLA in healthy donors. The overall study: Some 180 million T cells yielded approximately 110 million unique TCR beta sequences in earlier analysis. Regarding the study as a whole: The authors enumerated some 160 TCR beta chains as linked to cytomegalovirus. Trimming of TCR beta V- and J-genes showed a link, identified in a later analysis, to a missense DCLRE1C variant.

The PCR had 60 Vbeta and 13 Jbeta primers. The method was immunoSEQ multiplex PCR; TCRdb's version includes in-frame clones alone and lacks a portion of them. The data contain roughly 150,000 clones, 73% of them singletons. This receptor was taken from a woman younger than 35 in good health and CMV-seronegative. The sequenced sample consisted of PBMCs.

CDR3 sequence: CASSWDLYLGAVNGYTF. CDR3 in DNA: TGTGCCAGCAGCTGGGACCTTTATCTGGGGGCGGTTAATGGCTACACCTTC. This chain joins TRBV5-5 and TRBJ1-2; a possible D gene is TRBD1 (6 bases). Trimming took 3 bases from V and 6 from J, leaving 24 bases between them. Germline V gene data show CDR1 as SGHKS and CDR2 as YYEKEE (reference sequence). This CDR3 has 17 residues.